This T cell receptor (beta chain) was sequenced for a study of Graves' ophthalmopathy and Graves' hyperthyroidism. General study results and limits: Also, most clonotypes expanded in the thyroid above 0.001 frequency appeared in blood. Cross-validated, the 13-signature model showed 87.88%/81.08% sensitivity/specificity, and 80%/75% in the test set.

This clonotype came up many times. The antigen is not known. Looked up from germline, CDR1 is SGHTA and CDR2 is FQGTGA. This CDR3 has 14 residues. With 5 bases removed from V and 5 bases from J, the gap between germline ends came to 15 bases. Transcripts of RNA were the source for amplifying TCR beta CDR3 regions. A first-round RT-PCR used HTBI primers, followed by a second-round multiplex PCR. TCRdb passed the multiplex PCR reads through MiXCR, listing each CDR3 protein once. The table records over 150,000 distinct CDR3 sequences, less than 45% of them present only once. Patients with other autoimmune diseases, uncontrolled infections, pregnancy or lactation were excluded. Patients were diagnosed from clinical symptoms, serum thyroxine, TRAb, thyroid ultrasound and orbital computed tomography.

This chain joins TRBV7-3 and TRBJ2-5; D is possibly TRBD1 (6 bases). The clonotype comes from a woman between 40 and 55 years old with Graves' ophthalmopathy. Source material: peripheral blood. In DNA form, the CDR3 reads TGTGCCAGCAGCCCTACAGGGTCTCAGGAGACCCAGTACTTC. Its translation: CASSPTGSQETQYF. Together with reference TRBV7-3 and TRBJ2-5, the CDR3 gives the full variable domain: GAGVSQTPSNKVTEKGKYVELRCDPISGHTALYWYRQSLGQGPEFLIYFQGTGAADDSGLPNDRFFAVRPEGSVSTLKIQRTERGDSAVYLCASSPTGSQETQYFGPGTRLLVL.